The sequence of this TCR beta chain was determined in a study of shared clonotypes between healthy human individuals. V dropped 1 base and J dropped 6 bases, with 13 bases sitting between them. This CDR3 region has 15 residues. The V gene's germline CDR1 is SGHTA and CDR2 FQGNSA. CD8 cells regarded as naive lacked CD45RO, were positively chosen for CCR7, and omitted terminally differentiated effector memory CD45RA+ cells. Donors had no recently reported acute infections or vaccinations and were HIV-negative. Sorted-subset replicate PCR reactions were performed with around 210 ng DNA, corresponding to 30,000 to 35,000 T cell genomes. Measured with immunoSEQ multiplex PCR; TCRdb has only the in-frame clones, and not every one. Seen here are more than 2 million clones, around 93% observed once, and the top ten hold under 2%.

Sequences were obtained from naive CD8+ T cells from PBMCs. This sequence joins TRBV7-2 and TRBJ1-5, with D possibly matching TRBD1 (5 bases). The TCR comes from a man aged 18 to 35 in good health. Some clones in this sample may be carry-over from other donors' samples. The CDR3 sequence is CASSLGQGIGQPQHF. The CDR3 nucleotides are TGTGCCAGCAGCTTAGGGCAGGGTATTGGTCAGCCCCAGCATTTT.